This TCR beta chain stems from a study of T cells in Graves' hyperthyroidism and ophthalmopathy. Study-level findings and limits: Peripheral blood also featured most of the thyroid clonotypes expanded above 0.001.

This CDR3 contains 17 residues. Germline CDR1 reads MGHDK; CDR2 reads SYGVNS. Investigators excluded patients with uncontrolled infection, other autoimmune disease, pregnancy or lactation. In making diagnoses, clinical symptoms, serum thyroxine and TRAb, thyroid ultrasound and orbital computed tomography were all used. In the case of this clonotype: Its antigen is unknown. At one end, the junction sequence differs from germline, possibly due to a read error.

Amplification of TCR beta CDR3 regions used RNA as the template. The HTBI primer set was used in a first-round RT-PCR of the TCR CDR3. TCRdb independently ran MiXCR on the multiplex PCR reads; one entry per CDR3 protein. The repertoire holds under 700,000 distinct CDR3 sequences, with about half as singletons. The sample was peripheral blood or thyroid tissue (not recorded which). The chain uses TRBV25-1 and TRBJ1-2, with a tentative D call TRBD1 (6 bases). The receptor was derived from a woman between 18 and 29 years old with Graves' hyperthyroidism. CDR3 nucleotide sequence: TGCGCCAGCAGCTTGGGATTTCTCCCAGGGGAACTGGGAGGCTACACCTTC. The encoded protein is CASSLGFLPGELGGYTF.